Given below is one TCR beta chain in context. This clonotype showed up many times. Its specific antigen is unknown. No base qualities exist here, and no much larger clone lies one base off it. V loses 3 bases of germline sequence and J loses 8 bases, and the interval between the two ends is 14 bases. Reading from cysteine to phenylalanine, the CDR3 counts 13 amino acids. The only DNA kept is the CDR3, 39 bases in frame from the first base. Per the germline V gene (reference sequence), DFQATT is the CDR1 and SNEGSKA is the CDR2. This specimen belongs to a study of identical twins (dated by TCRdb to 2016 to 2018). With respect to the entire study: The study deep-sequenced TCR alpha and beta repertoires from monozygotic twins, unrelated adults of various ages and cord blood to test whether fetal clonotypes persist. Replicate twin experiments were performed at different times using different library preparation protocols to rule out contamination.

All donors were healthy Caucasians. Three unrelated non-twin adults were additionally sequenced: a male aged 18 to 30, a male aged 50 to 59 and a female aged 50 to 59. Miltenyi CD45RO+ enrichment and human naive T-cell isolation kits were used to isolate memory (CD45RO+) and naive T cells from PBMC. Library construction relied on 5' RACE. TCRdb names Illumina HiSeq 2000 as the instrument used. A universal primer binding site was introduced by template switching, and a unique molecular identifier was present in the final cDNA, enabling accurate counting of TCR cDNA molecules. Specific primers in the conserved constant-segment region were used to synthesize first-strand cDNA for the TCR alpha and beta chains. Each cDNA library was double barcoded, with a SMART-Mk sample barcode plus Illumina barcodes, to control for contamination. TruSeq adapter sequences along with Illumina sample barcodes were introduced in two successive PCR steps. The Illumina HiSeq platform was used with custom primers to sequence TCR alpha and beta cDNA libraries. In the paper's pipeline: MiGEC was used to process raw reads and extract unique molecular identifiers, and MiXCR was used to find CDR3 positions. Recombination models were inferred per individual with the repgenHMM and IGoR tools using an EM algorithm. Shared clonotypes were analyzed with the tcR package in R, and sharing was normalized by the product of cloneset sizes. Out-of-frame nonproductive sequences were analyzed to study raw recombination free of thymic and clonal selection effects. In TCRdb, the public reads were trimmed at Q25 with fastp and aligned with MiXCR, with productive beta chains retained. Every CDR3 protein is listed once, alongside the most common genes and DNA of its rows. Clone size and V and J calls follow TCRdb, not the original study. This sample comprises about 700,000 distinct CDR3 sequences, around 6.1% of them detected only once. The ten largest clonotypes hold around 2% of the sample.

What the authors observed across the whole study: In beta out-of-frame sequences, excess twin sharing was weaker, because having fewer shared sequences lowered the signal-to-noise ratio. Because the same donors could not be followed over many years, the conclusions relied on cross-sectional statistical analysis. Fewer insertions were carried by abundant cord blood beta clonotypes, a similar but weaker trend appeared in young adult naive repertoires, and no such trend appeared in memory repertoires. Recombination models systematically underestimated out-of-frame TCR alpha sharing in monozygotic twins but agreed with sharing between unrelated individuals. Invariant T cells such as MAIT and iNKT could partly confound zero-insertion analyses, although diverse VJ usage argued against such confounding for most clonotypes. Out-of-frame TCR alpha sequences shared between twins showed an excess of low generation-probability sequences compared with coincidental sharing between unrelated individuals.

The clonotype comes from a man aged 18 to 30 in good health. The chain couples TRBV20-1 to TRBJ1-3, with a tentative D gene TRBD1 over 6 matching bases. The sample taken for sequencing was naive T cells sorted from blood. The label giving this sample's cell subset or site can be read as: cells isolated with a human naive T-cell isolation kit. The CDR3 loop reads CSARHTGRDTIYF. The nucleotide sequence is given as TGCAGTGCTAGGCATACAGGGAGAGACACCATATATTTT.